The rows below give T cell receptor beta chains drawn from one sample of a study of T cells in localized non-small cell lung cancer. Clones were read by immunoSEQ multiplex PCR, and TCRdb kept only the in-frame ones, dropping some. The data contain fewer than 25,000 clones, around 86% of them seen just once; the ten biggest clones take up approximately 6.3%. The source was peripheral blood, collected before any cancer treatment. All receptors derive from a male donor aged 60 or over with stage II squamous cell lung carcinoma. Each CDR3 is given with its conserved first and last residue. The D gene is left open where the match is weak. Clone sizes are given selectively: once, few, many, or a class where the clone is expanded.

TRBJ2-7	.	TRBD1	TRBV19	CASSPQGSYEQYF	TGTGCCAGTAGCCCACAGGGGTCCTACGAGCAGTACTTC
TRBJ2-2	.	TRBD2	TRBV7-3	CASSLTLDLAGGHPRNTGELFF	TGTGCCAGCAGCTTAACGTTAGACCTAGCGGGGGGGCATCCCAGGAACACCGGGGAGCTGTTTTTT
TRBJ1-5	.	.	TRBV5-1	CASSLGVSQPQHF	TGCGCCAGCAGCTTAGGGGTCTCTCAGCCCCAGCATTTT
TRBJ1-2	.	.	TRBV5-1	CASSLGGSGGYTF	TGCGCCAGCAGCTTGGGGGGATCTGGTGGCTACACCTTC
TRBJ1-1	.	.	TRBV4-1	CASSLLQGGNTEAFF	TGCGCCAGCAGCCTACTACAGGGTGGGAACACTGAAGCTTTCTTT
TRBJ1-5	once	.	TRBV5-5	CASSLVGGNQPQHF	TGTGCCAGCAGCTTGGTGGGGGGCAATCAGCCCCAGCATTTT
TRBJ2-7	.	TRBD2	TRBV5-4	CASSSGTSGSTYEQYF	TGTGCCAGCAGCTCCGGGACTAGCGGGAGTACCTACGAGCAGTACTTC
TRBJ2-7	.	TRBD1	TRBV7-8	CASSRDRVGEQYF	TGTGCCAGCAGCAGGGACAGGGTGGGAGAGCAGTACTTC
TRBJ2-1	.	TRBD2	TRBV5-1	CASSLMVSSGSYEQFF	TGCGCCAGCAGCTTGATGGTTAGTAGCGGGAGCTATGAGCAGTTCTTC
TRBJ1-2	few	TRBD1	TRBV6-6	CASSYSGQGISYTF	TGTGCCAGCAGTTACTCCGGACAGGGTATTAGCTACACCTTC
TRBJ1-1	once	.	TRBV28	CASSLRASEAFF	TGTGCCAGCAGTTTAAGGGCCTCTGAAGCTTTCTTT
TRBJ1-5	.	.	TRBV6-1	CASRGAQPQHF	TGTGCCAGCCGGGGAGCTCAGCCCCAGCATTTT
TRBJ2-2	.	TRBD2	TRBV7-3	CASMPTSGGANTGELFF	TGTGCCAGCATGCCGACTAGCGGGGGCGCGAACACCGGGGAGCTGTTTTTT
TRBJ1-6	once	.	TRBV7-6	CASSQEQGNNSPLHF	TGTGCCAGCAGCCAGGAACAGGGAAATAATTCACCCCTCCACTTT
TRBJ2-1	.	.	TRBV5-1	CASSLQGLNLNNEQFF	TGCGCCAGCAGCTTACAGGGCCTAAACCTGAACAATGAGCAGTTCTTC
TRBJ1-2	.	.	TRBV2	CASTRVGLDYGYTF	TGTGCCAGCACCCGGGTAGGGCTCGACTATGGCTACACCTTC
TRBJ2-5	.	TRBD1	TRBV27	CATAETGTGGKTQYF	TGTGCCACGGCAGAAACCGGGACAGGGGGGAAGACCCAGTACTTC
TRBJ2-2	.	.	TRBV5-4	CASSLELSGSKTTGELFF	TGTGCCAGCAGCTTGGAGTTATCGGGCAGCAAAACGACCGGGGAGCTGTTTTTT
TRBJ1-2	.	.	TRBV4-3	CASSQEQRWNYGYTF	TGCGCCAGCAGCCAAGAACAGCGGTGGAACTATGGCTACACCTTC
TRBJ1-4	.	.	TRBV5-5	CASSLEGGGKLFF	TGTGCCAGCAGCTTGGAGGGGGGCGGAAAACTGTTTTTT
TRBJ2-1	.	.	TRBV6-6	CASGTNPRYNEQFF	TGTGCCAGCGGTACCAACCCCCGATACAATGAGCAGTTCTTC
TRBJ2-7	once	.	TRBV21-1	CASSKDSRSYEQYF	TGTGCCAGCAGCAAGGACAGTAGGTCCTACGAGCAGTACTTC
TRBJ2-7	.	.	TRBV18	CASSPRREAGEQYF	TGTGCCAGCTCACCACGAAGGGAGGCCGGCGAGCAGTACTTC
TRBJ1-1	.	.	TRBV4-3	CASSRPGAEAFF	TGCGCCAGCAGCCGTCCGGGTGCTGAAGCTTTCTTT
TRBJ1-3	.	TRBD1	TRBV5-6	CASSFWTGGFGNTIYF	TGTGCCAGCAGCTTTTGGACAGGGGGATTTGGAAACACCATATATTTT
TRBJ1-5	.	.	TRBV19	CASSQQGVSNQPQHF	TGTGCCAGTAGCCAACAGGGAGTTAGCAATCAGCCCCAGCATTTT